These 30 T cell receptor beta chains were sequenced from one sample in a study of identical twins. Using its own MiXCR run on the 5' RACE reads, TCRdb lists one record per CDR3 protein. Of 700,000 or so distinct CDR3 sequences listed, 8.5% to 9% are singletons. These same data were also listed under a study on yellow fever vaccine responses in identical twins.

The sequencing input was PBMCs. These receptor sequences come from a woman younger than 35 in good health.

This clonotype was picked up a small number of times. The chain combines TRBV30 with TRBJ2-5; D unclear. The germline CDR1 and CDR2 sequences are GTSNPN and SVGIG (reference sequence). Deletions cut 0 bases from V and 4 bases from J, with 12 bases between. The CDR3 is made up of 14 amino acids. CDR3 residues: CAWSVPLRRETQYF. The CDR3 nucleotides read TGTGCCTGGAGTGTCCCCCTAAGAAGAGAGACCCAGTACTTC. The whole variable domain, remainder taken from reference TRBV30 and TRBJ2-5, is SQTIHQWPATLVQPVGSPLSLECTVEGTSNPNLYWYRQAAGRGLQLLFYSVGIGQISSEVPQNLSASRPQDRQFILSSKKLLLSDSGFYLCAWSVPLRRETQYFGPGTRLLVL.

The table lists this clonotype with a few counts. This chain links TRBV7-6 with TRBJ2-1; 11 bases align to TRBD2. The J segment lost 6 bases and the V segment lost 2 bases, leaving 9 bases of the junction unmatched. Looked up from germline, CDR1 is SGHVS and CDR2 is FNYEAQ. The CDR3 is made up of 17 amino acids. CDR3 DNA: TGTGCCAGCAGCTTATATCCGGGACTAGCGGAACCCAATGAGCAGTTCTTC. This codes for CASSLYPGLAEPNEQFF.

In its sample, this clonotype was seen a few times. DNA for the CDR3: TGTGCCAGCAGCCACCTCCCGGGTCAGGGGTCGTACGAGCAGTACTTC. It encodes CASSHLPGQGSYEQYF. The V gene is TRBV3-1, the J gene TRBJ2-7; D possibly corresponds to TRBD1 (6 bases). Germline V gives CDR1 LGHDT, CDR2 YNNKEL (reference sequence). This CDR3 region has 16 residues. V was clipped by 3 bases and J by 4 bases, with 19 bases between them.

This clonotype was observed a few times. V and J are TRBV2 and TRBJ2-5; D is undetermined. Germline CDR1 SNHLY, CDR2 FYNNEI. V lost 4 bases and J 2 bases, leaving 14 bases between the germline ends. CDR3 length: 15 residues. CDR3 in amino acids: CASSGTETLQETQYF. CDR3 nucleotide sequence: TGTGCCAGCAGTGGGACGGAAACTCTTCAAGAGACCCAGTACTTC. The full variable domain, with the rest looked up from reference TRBV2 and TRBJ2-5, is EPEVTQTPSHQVTQMGQEVILRCVPISNHLYFYWYRQILGQKVEFLVSFYNNEISEKSEIFDDQFSVERPDGSNFTLKIRSTKLEDSAMYFCASSGTETLQETQYFGPGTRLLVL.

The chain carries TRBV28 and TRBJ2-7; 9 positions agree with TRBD2. The V segment lost 6 bases and the J segment 1 base; nucleotides outside the gene matches: 7. CDR3 size: 15 residues. Looked up from germline, CDR1 is MDHEN and CDR2 is SYDVKM. CDR3 loop: CASSFSGRRSYEQYF. In DNA, the CDR3 is TGTGCCAGCAGCTTTAGCGGGAGACGATCCTACGAGCAGTACTTC.

This clonotype has at least ten counts. The chain recombines TRBV28 with TRBJ2-1; possibly TRBD1 for D (5 bases). The CDR3 covers 14 residues. V lost 3 bases to trimming and J lost 2 bases, with 8 bases between them. Germline CDR1 reads MDHEN; CDR2 reads SYDVKM. CDR3 bases: TGTGCCAGCAGTTTTCCAGGGACCTACAATGAGCAGTTCTTC. This codes for CASSFPGTYNEQFF.

This chain joins TRBV9 and TRBJ2-2, with 7 bases lining up with TRBD1. Looked up from germline, CDR1 is SGDLS and CDR2 is YYNGEE. The CDR3 is 15 amino acids. V dropped 3 bases and J dropped 7; count of bases not matched to a gene: 9. This chain's CDR3 is CASSAQGPRSGELFF. The CDR3 DNA reads as TGTGCCAGCAGCGCACAGGGGCCCCGGAGCGGGGAGCTGTTTTTT.

This clonotype came up a few times. The chain couples TRBV18 to TRBJ2-5; D could derive from TRBD1 or TRBD2 (5 bases each). Germline V gene lookup returns CDR1 KGHSH and CDR2 LQKENI. The CDR3 extends over 14 amino acids. Trimming removed 3 bases from V and 3 bases from J, with 11 bases in between. The CDR3 region has the DNA TGTGCCAGCTCACCGGGGACCCTTAAAGAGACCCAGTACTTC. Protein: CASSPGTLKETQYF.

This clonotype showed up many times. This chain connects TRBV27 to TRBJ2-3, with a weak D call TRBD1 (5 bases). This CDR3 region has 17 residues. Germline V gene data show CDR1 as MNHEY and CDR2 as SMNVEV (reference sequence). V lost 0 bases, J lost 0 bases, and 13 bases lay in between. In DNA, the CDR3 is TGTGCCAGCAGTTTATCGCCAGCTAGGGGAAGCACAGATACGCAGTATTTT. It encodes CASSLSPARGSTDTQYF.

This clonotype has at least ten counts. This sequence joins TRBV2 and TRBJ2-1, with D possibly TRBD1 on 6 matching bases. V lost 11 bases and J 5 bases, leaving 19 bases between the germline ends. The CDR3 runs to 14 residues. Germline loops: CDR1 SNHLY, CDR2 FYNNEI. CDR3 DNA sequence: TGTGCCGAAACGGGACGGGACACAAACAATGAGCAGTTCTTC. It yields the protein CAETGRDTNNEQFF.

The table lists this clonotype with many counts. The V gene is TRBV5-1, the J gene TRBJ2-3; D gene ambiguous. CDR3 length: 14 amino acids. The germline V gene has CDR1 SGHRS and CDR2 YFSETQ. V lost 0 bases, J lost 6 bases, and 11 bases lay in between. CDR3 residues: CASSLDLSSDTQYF. The CDR3 DNA sequence: TGCGCCAGCAGCTTGGATTTGTCTAGTGATACGCAGTATTTT. The full variable domain, rest sourced from reference TRBV5-1 and TRBJ2-3, is KAGVTQTPRYLIKTRGQQVTLSCSPISGHRSVSWYQQTPGQGLQFLFEYFSETQRNKGNFPGRFSGRQFSNSRSEMNVSTLELGDSALYLCASSLDLSSDTQYFGPGTRLTVL.

The sample holds a few counts of this clonotype. V is TRBV14 and J is TRBJ1-2; D uncertain. The germline CDR1 and CDR2 sequences are SGHDN and FVKESK. V was pared by 0 bases and J by 4 bases, with 6 bases between. CDR3 length: 13 residues. The CDR3 bases are TGTGCCAGCAGCCAAGATCAACGCTATGGCTACACCTTC. Translating it yields CASSQDQRYGYTF.

This clonotype has a handful of counts. The rearrangement uses TRBV28 and TRBJ2-1; possible D gene TRBD2, 5 bases. V shed 3 bases and J shed 5 bases, with 14 bases lying between them. Germline V gene sequence: CDR1 MDHEN, CDR2 SYDVKM. The CDR3 consists of 15 residues. The CDR3 DNA is TGTGCCAGCAGTTTTAATCGAGGGTTGGACAATGAGCAGTTCTTC. Its translation: CASSFNRGLDNEQFF.

The chain uses TRBV4-3 and TRBJ2-3; 10 bases match TRBD2. This CDR3 comprises 17 residues. The trim removed 0 bases at V and 9 bases at J, leaving 12 bases unmatched. Germline V gene sequence: CDR1 LGHNA, CDR2 YSLEER. Here the CDR3 reads CASSQDRLAGDLGTQYF. The DNA of the CDR3 is TGCGCCAGCAGCCAAGATCGCCTAGCGGGGGACTTAGGAACGCAGTATTTT.

This clonotype was observed many times. The chain joins TRBV24-1 to TRBJ2-4; the D gene is possibly TRBD1 (5 bases). CDR3 length equals 16 residues. Germline-derived CDR1 and CDR2 are KGHDR and SFDVKD. V gave up 5 bases and J gave up 1 base, with 14 bases separating them. As DNA, the CDR3 is TGTGCCACCAGTGGGTCCTCCCCAGGGGCCAAAAACATTCAGTACTTC. It is translated as CATSGSSPGAKNIQYF.

The rearrangement links TRBV28 to TRBJ2-1; no clear D gene. V was clipped by 7 bases and J by 8 bases, with 12 bases between them. The CDR3 spans 12 residues. Germline V lookup: CDR1 MDHEN, CDR2 SYDVKM. The CDR3 region has the DNA TGTGCCAGCAATTCAGGATTGCATGAGCAGTTCTTC. Its translation is CASNSGLHEQFF.

This clonotype was seen repeatedly, ten times or more. CDR3 in DNA: TGTGCCAGCAGCCGCCCCGGGCGAGAGACCCAGTACTTC. Its protein product is CASSRPGRETQYF. The V call is TRBV12-3 or TRBV12-4, the J call TRBJ2-5; D gene unclear. There are 13 residues in the CDR3. Trimming left V 6 bases short and J 4 bases short, with 12 bases between.

This clonotype was observed many times. The V call is TRBV20-1, the J call TRBJ2-7; TRBD2 agrees at 9 bases. This CDR3 contains 17 residues. With V trimmed by 0 bases and J by 0 bases, 9 bases remained unmatched. The germline V gene encodes CDR1 DFQATT and CDR2 SNEGSKA (reference sequence). This CDR3 reads CSARDTASGDISYEQYF. The DNA for the CDR3 is TGCAGTGCTAGAGATACGGCTAGCGGGGACATCTCCTACGAGCAGTACTTC.

This clonotype occurred a few times. The rearrangement joins TRBV7-9 to TRBJ2-7; D not resolved. The V end lost 2 bases, the J end lost 7 bases, and 12 bases lay between the germline ends. This CDR3 has 13 amino acids. Germline V gives CDR1 SEHNR, CDR2 FQNEAQ (reference sequence). CDR3 in amino acids: CASSLRMLGEQYF. The CDR3 coding sequence is TGTGCCAGCAGCTTAAGGATGCTGGGGGAGCAGTACTTC.

This clonotype was detected only a few times. The chain recombines TRBV9 with TRBJ1-1, with D maybe TRBD1 (6 bases). Germline CDR1 SGDLS, CDR2 YYNGEE. This CDR3 is built from 14 residues. Deletions cut 0 bases from V and 4 bases from J, with 10 bases between. DNA of the CDR3: TGTGCCAGCAGCGTAGGGGGGCGTTTCACTGAAGCTTTCTTT. Its protein is CASSVGGRFTEAFF. The full variable domain, rest sourced from reference TRBV9 and TRBJ1-1, is DSGVTQTPKHLITATGQRVTLRCSPRSGDLSVYWYQQSLDQGLQFLIQYYNGEERAKGNILERFSAQQFPDLHSELNLSSLELGDSALYFCASSVGGRFTEAFFGQGTRLTVV.

At least ten counts were recorded for this clonotype. This chain connects TRBV10-3 to TRBJ2-7; D gene unclear. The ends were cut back, 2 bases at V and 3 bases at J, with 8 bases in the middle. CDR1 and CDR2 from the germline V gene are ENHRY and SYGVKD. The CDR3 spans 13 residues. The DNA for the CDR3 is TGTGCCATCAGTGAGAACAACTACTACGAGCAGTACTTC. Amino acid sequence: CAISENNYYEQYF.

This clonotype was counted between two and nine times. Mismatch with germline at one junction end may stem from a read error. The chain employs TRBV10-3 and TRBJ2-3, with 7 bases identical to TRBD2. This CDR3 comprises 18 residues. CDR1 and CDR2 from the germline V gene are ENHRY and SYGVKD. Here the CDR3 DNA reads TGTGCCATCACTGAGGTCGGGACTACGACGAGGAGCACAGATACGCAGTATTTT. The encoded protein is CAITEVGTTTRSTDTQYF.

In its sample, this clonotype was seen many times. The chain uses TRBV29-1 and TRBJ2-7; 11 bases agree with TRBD1. This CDR3 is 14 amino acids long. CDR1 is SQVTM, CDR2 ANQGSEA, per germline. V trimming: 4 bases; J trimming: 5 bases; junction bases outside the gene matches: 7. The CDR3 protein is CSVAWDRGYNEQYF. CDR3 bases: TGCAGCGTTGCATGGGACAGGGGGTACAACGAGCAGTACTTC.

In its sample, this clonotype was seen many times. The V call is TRBV10-3, the J call TRBJ1-5, with unresolved D. V lost 2 bases, J lost 6 bases, and 5 bases lay in between. From germline, CDR1 is ENHRY and CDR2 SYGVKD. The CDR3 spans 12 residues. The CDR3: CAISEGSQPQHF. In nucleotides, the CDR3 is TGTGCCATCAGTGAGGGTTCTCAGCCCCAGCATTTT.

The chain employs TRBV20-1 and TRBJ2-1; TRBD2 matches at 8 bases. V trimming: 4 bases; J trimming: 6 bases; junction bases outside the gene matches: 20. Per germline, CDR1 DFQATT and CDR2 SNEGSKA (reference sequence). This CDR3 contains 18 residues. DNA for the CDR3: TGCAGTGCTACGGGGTCCCCCCCGGGACTAGGAAGCGGCAATGAGCAGTTCTTC. Protein sequence: CSATGSPPGLGSGNEQFF.

CDR3: CASSTTGAYNEQFF. The DNA of the CDR3 is TGTGCCAGCAGTACGACGGGGGCCTACAATGAGCAGTTCTTC. The chain employs TRBV6-1 and TRBJ2-1; possibly TRBD2 for D (6 bases). V lost 5 bases and J lost 2, with 10 bases in between. Per germline, CDR1 MNHNS and CDR2 SASEGT. The CDR3 has 14 amino acids.

This clonotype showed up just a few times. The chain carries TRBV27 and TRBJ2-1, with unresolved D. Looked up from germline, CDR1 is MNHEY and CDR2 is SMNVEV (reference sequence). The CDR3 consists of 13 residues. V dropped 8 bases and J dropped 4 bases, with 12 bases sitting between them. For the CDR3, the DNA is TGTGCCAGCGGAGACACTCTATACAATGAGCAGTTCTTC. Translation: CASGDTLYNEQFF.

V gene TRBV28 combines with J gene TRBJ2-5, with D possibly being TRBD2 (5 bases). Germline CDR1 and CDR2: MDHEN and SYDVKM. The CDR3 runs 14 residues. Trimming took off 2 bases at V and 5 bases at J, with 12 bases between the two ends. The CDR3, as DNA: TGTGCCAGCAGTTTAATCACCGGGGTGGAGACCCAGTACTTC. Translated, it gives CASSLITGVETQYF. Full variable domain (remainder filled in from reference TRBV28 and TRBJ2-5): DVKVTQSSRYLVKRTGEKVFLECVQDMDHENMFWYRQDPGLGLRLIYFSYDVKMKEKGDIPEGYSVSREKKERFSLILESASTNQTSMYLCASSLITGVETQYFGPGTRLLVL.

This clonotype has a handful of counts. The CDR3 region is CASSPGQAPWDIQYF. DNA of the CDR3: TGTGCCAGCAGCCCCGGACAGGCCCCTTGGGACATTCAGTACTTC. This sequence joins TRBV6-2 or TRBV6-3 and TRBJ2-4, with 7 nucleotides matching TRBD1. The V and J ends lost 6 bases and 8 bases, in that order; junction bases with no gene match: 13. This CDR3 is built from 15 residues. Germline V gene sequence: CDR1 MNHEY, CDR2 SVGEGT.

The chain recombines TRBV7-9 with TRBJ2-1; 8 bases map to TRBD2. This CDR3 region has 17 residues. V lost 5 bases and J lost 8; bases outside the gene matches: 17. Germline CDR1 reads SEHNR; CDR2 reads FQNEAQ (reference sequence). This CDR3 reads CASSRYSSGHRIDEQFF. As DNA, the CDR3 is TGTGCCAGCAGCCGATATTCTAGCGGGCACAGAATCGATGAGCAGTTCTTC.